A single T cell receptor beta chain is shown here with its context. The method was immunoSEQ multiplex PCR; TCRdb's version includes in-frame clones alone and lacks a portion of them. The repertoire consists of approximately 400,000 clones, with around 88% occurring once and the leading ten covering 10% to 15%. The CDR3 runs to 11 residues. V lost 6 bases to trimming and J lost 5 bases, with 6 bases between them. Germline lookup yields CDR1 MNHNY and CDR2 SVGAGI (reference sequence). The data originate from a study of blood T cell repertoires in COVID-19. Study as a whole: Collection of acute and convalescent COVID-19 samples took place in the United States, Italy and Spain.

This sequence originates from a woman in her fifties or sixties with COVID-19, enrolled during active disease. The chain carries TRBV6-6 and TRBJ2-3, with D uncertain. The sequencing sample was made of peripheral blood. CDR3 residues: CASRHGDTQYF. DNA of the CDR3: TGTGCCAGCAGGCACGGAGATACGCAGTATTTT.